The TCR beta chain described here comes from a study of shared T cell receptors in the human thymus. Assay used: immunoSEQ multiplex PCR; TCRdb lists only in-frame clones, some missing. Of 700,000 or so clones detected, approximately 85% appear once; the ten largest clones hold approximately 0.01%. These data were also filed under a second study, of human thymus T cells.

The sequence was obtained from a girl in the first two years of life with a congenital heart defect. The sequenced sample consisted of thymocytes.

CDR3 amino acids: CASRTGFYSNQPQHF. As DNA, the CDR3 is TGTGCCAGCAGAACAGGATTTTATAGCAATCAGCCCCAGCATTTT. The chain employs TRBV6-5 and TRBJ1-5; D may be TRBD1 (5 bases). V was shortened by 6 bases and J by 0 bases, with 12 bases between the two germline ends. Germline CDR1 reads MNHEY; CDR2 reads SVGAGI. The CDR3 is 15 residues long.